This T cell receptor beta chain stems from a study of blood T cells in healthy people across ages. The study, taken as a whole, reports: What prevented conclusive comparison of naive and antigen-experienced cells was that PBMCs were unsorted.

This CDR3 contains 14 residues. Losses at the gene ends were 3 bases for V and 4 bases for J; bases not matched to a gene: 1. A sample-barcoded 5' primer and a J-beta primer mix were used in a second PCR of roughly 7 to 11 cycles. The authors tagged each cDNA molecule using a template-switch adaptor with 12 random nucleotides. TCRdb recomputed calls from the 5' RACE reads with MiXCR, one row per CDR3 protein. The data show some 1.5 million distinct CDR3 sequences, with under 30% seen just once and roughly 8% held by the top ten. Of note for this clonotype: The antigen remains unidentified.

The J gene is TRBJ2-2, the V gene TRBV12-3 or TRBV12-4; 8 bases line up with TRBD2. Sequenced material: blood. This receptor was taken from a woman in her 30s in good health. CDR3 in DNA: TGTGCCAGCAGTTTCCGGGGGGGCACCGGGGAGCTGTTTTTT. Translating it yields CASSFRGGTGELFF.